This T cell receptor (beta chain) is drawn from a study of OX40 agonist ivuxolimab in advanced cancers. Looking at the study overall: The dose of intravenous ivuxolimab that patients received every 2 weeks ranged from 0.01 to 10 mg/kg. Among those treated, three patients had partial responses, one with hepatocellular carcinoma and two with cutaneous melanoma.

The V segment lost 2 bases and the J segment 3 bases; nucleotides outside the gene matches: 3. The CDR3 consists of 14 residues. Germline CDR1 and CDR2: SGHTA and FQGNSA. A remark on this clone: Its specificity is unknown.

Sequenced by immunoSEQ multiplex PCR; TCRdb stores in-frame clones only, minus some. The sample records over 50,000 clones, approximately 90% being singletons. Study-wide results and caveats: By week 6 at 0.1 to 3.0 mg/kg, blood CD4+ and CD8+ T cells had expanded clonally. The expanded peripheral T cells' antigen specificity was not determined.

The rearrangement uses TRBV7-2 and TRBJ2-7; TRBD2 aligns across 8 bases. This receptor was identified in an adult with an advanced solid tumor such as melanoma, head and neck, liver or kidney cancer. Source: CD4+ or CD8+ T cells sorted from blood, taken in a trial of the OX40 agonist ivuxolimab. CDR3 amino acids: CASSLQGLVYEQYF. The CDR3 DNA is TGTGCCAGCAGCTTACAGGGACTAGTCTACGAGCAGTACTTC.